The clone carrying this T cell receptor (beta chain) was picked up a small number of times. The antigen is unknown. The CDR3 is 14 amino acids. Germline V CDR1 and CDR2: SGHTA, FQGNSA. Trimming stripped 5 bases from V and 6 bases from J, with 13 bases between. TCRdb recomputed calls from the RT-PCR reads with MiXCR, one row per CDR3 protein. The sample consists of under 950,000 distinct CDR3 sequences, about 20% of them appearing once. This record belongs to a study of response to subunit inactivated influenza vaccine. Study-wide results and caveats: Each seasonal flu vaccination may recruit only limited new T cells, authors suggested.

The source was PBMCs from blood, collected 5 days after vaccination. The V gene is TRBV7-2, the J gene TRBJ2-2; possibly TRBD1 for D (6 bases). The sequence was collected from a man aged 45-65 years who received an inactivated influenza vaccine. The CDR3 nucleotides are TGTGCCAGCAGCCCACACAGGGAAGCCGGGGAGCTGTTTTTT. This translates into CASSPHREAGELFF.